These T cell receptor beta chains were read from a single sample in a study of blood T cell repertoires in COVID-19. TCRdb's table, derived via immunoSEQ multiplex PCR, lists solely in-frame clones and lacks some. Among about 130,000 clones listed, about 80% were seen once. Sequenced input: peripheral blood. These receptor sequences come from a man aged 55 to 70 with acute or convalescent COVID-19. Each CDR3 is given with its conserved first and last residue. The D gene is left open where the match is weak. Clone size is not always given. Where it is, it says once, few, many or a class for expanded clones.

clone size: -
J gene: TRBJ2-4
D gene: -
V gene: TRBV27
CDR3 protein: CASSPLAKNIQYF
CDR3 DNA: TGTGCCAGCAGCCCCCTGGCCAAAAACATTCAGTACTTC

clone size: few
J gene: TRBJ2-7
D gene: TRBD1
V gene: TRBV28
CDR3 protein: CASTLSGTGIYEQYF
CDR3 DNA: TGTGCCAGCACCTTATCCGGGACAGGGATCTACGAGCAGTACTTC

clone size: -
J gene: TRBJ1-2
D gene: -
V gene: TRBV11-2
CDR3 protein: CASSFSAGAIYGYTF
CDR3 DNA: TGTGCCAGCAGCTTTTCTGCAGGGGCGATCTATGGCTACACCTTC

clone size: -
J gene: TRBJ1-2
D gene: -
V gene: TRBV19
CDR3 protein: CATSLPRGWSGYTF
CDR3 DNA: TGTGCCACTTCCCTGCCGCGGGGGTGGAGTGGCTACACCTTC

clone size: many
J gene: TRBJ2-5
D gene: -
V gene: TRBV7-2
CDR3 protein: CASSLVGGRGETQYF
CDR3 DNA: TGTGCCAGCAGCTTAGTGGGGGGGCGCGGGGAGACCCAGTACTTC

clone size: -
J gene: TRBJ1-5
D gene: -
V gene: TRBV28
CDR3 protein: CASSLRQGDDQPQHF
CDR3 DNA: TGTGCCAGCAGTTTGAGGCAGGGTGACGATCAGCCCCAGCATTTT

clone size: few
J gene: TRBJ2-1
D gene: TRBD2
V gene: TRBV5-1
CDR3 protein: CASSLGGLAGINEQFF
CDR3 DNA: TGCGCCAGCAGCTTGGGGGGACTAGCGGGAATAAATGAGCAGTTCTTC

clone size: -
J gene: TRBJ1-1
D gene: TRBD1
V gene: TRBV5-1
CDR3 protein: CASSWGTGIDTEAFF
CDR3 DNA: TGCGCCAGCAGCTGGGGGACAGGGATAGACACTGAAGCTTTCTTT

clone size: -
J gene: TRBJ2-5
D gene: TRBD1
V gene: TRBV9
CDR3 protein: CASSVGTARETQYF
CDR3 DNA: TGTGCCAGCAGCGTGGGGACAGCCCGCGAGACCCAGTACTTC

clone size: -
J gene: TRBJ1-1
D gene: TRBD1
V gene: TRBV9
CDR3 protein: CASSSKPTGVSEAFF
CDR3 DNA: TGTGCCAGCAGCTCAAAACCCACAGGGGTATCTGAAGCTTTCTTT

clone size: -
J gene: TRBJ2-1
D gene: -
V gene: TRBV7-6
CDR3 protein: CASSAEPRVEQFF
CDR3 DNA: TGTGCCAGCTCCGCGGAGCCCCGGGTTGAGCAGTTCTTC

clone size: -
J gene: TRBJ1-3
D gene: TRBD1
V gene: TRBV5-1
CDR3 protein: CASSWDRGGNTIYF
CDR3 DNA: TGCGCCAGCAGCTGGGACAGGGGTGGAAACACCATATATTTT

clone size: -
J gene: TRBJ2-7
D gene: TRBD1
V gene: TRBV28
CDR3 protein: CASTPTGGAGHEQYF
CDR3 DNA: TGTGCCAGCACTCCGACAGGGGGCGCGGGACACGAGCAGTACTTC

clone size: -
J gene: TRBJ2-1
D gene: -
V gene: TRBV20-1
CDR3 protein: CSAVDESGFF
CDR3 DNA: TGCAGTGCTGTGGACGAAAGCGGGTTCTTC

clone size: -
J gene: TRBJ2-5
D gene: TRBD2
V gene: TRBV10-3
CDR3 protein: CAISSGTSLFGGGETQYF
CDR3 DNA: TGTGCCATCAGTTCCGGGACTAGCCTTTTTGGCGGTGGAGAGACCCAGTACTTC

clone size: -
J gene: TRBJ1-4
D gene: -
V gene: TRBV9
CDR3 protein: CASSVGSGLIVEKLFF
CDR3 DNA: TGTGCCAGCAGCGTAGGATCCGGTCTAATTGTGGAAAAACTGTTTTTT

clone size: once
J gene: TRBJ2-7
D gene: -
V gene: TRBV27
CDR3 protein: CASSLGRKSSYEQYF
CDR3 DNA: TGTGCCAGCAGTTTGGGCAGGAAGAGCTCCTACGAGCAGTACTTC

clone size: once
J gene: TRBJ1-5
D gene: TRBD1
V gene: TRBV2
CDR3 protein: CASRDRWYSNQPQHF
CDR3 DNA: TGTGCCAGCAGGGACAGGTGGTATAGCAATCAGCCCCAGCATTTT

clone size: -
J gene: TRBJ2-3
D gene: TRBD2
V gene: TRBV27
CDR3 protein: CASSLSPRSGGRTDTQYF
CDR3 DNA: TGTGCCAGCAGTTTATCTCCCCGTTCGGGAGGGCGCACAGATACGCAGTATTTT

clone size: -
J gene: TRBJ2-5
D gene: -
V gene: TRBV3-1/TRBV3-2
CDR3 protein: CASSQSAGQETQYF
CDR3 DNA: TGTGCCAGCAGCCAATCTGCGGGGCAAGAGACCCAGTACTTC

clone size: -
J gene: TRBJ1-6
D gene: -
V gene: TRBV28
CDR3 protein: CASSPPRALGSYNSPLHF
CDR3 DNA: TGTGCCAGCAGTCCCCCCCGCGCCCTAGGCTCCTATAATTCACCCCTCCACTTT

clone size: -
J gene: TRBJ1-6
D gene: -
V gene: TRBV5-5
CDR3 protein: CASSLPGPLHF
CDR3 DNA: TGTGCCAGCAGCTTACCGGGGCCCCTCCACTTT

clone size: -
J gene: TRBJ2-2
D gene: -
V gene: TRBV14
CDR3 protein: CASSQFWGSNTGELFF
CDR3 DNA: TGTGCCAGCAGCCAGTTTTGGGGCTCGAACACCGGGGAGCTGTTTTTT

clone size: -
J gene: TRBJ2-1
D gene: TRBD2
V gene: TRBV28
CDR3 protein: CASSLGLAGGIRNEQFF
CDR3 DNA: TGTGCCAGCAGTCTGGGACTAGCGGGAGGAATCCGGAATGAGCAGTTCTTC

clone size: -
J gene: TRBJ2-1
D gene: TRBD2
V gene: TRBV19
CDR3 protein: CASSMLSGRGTNEQFF
CDR3 DNA: TGTGCCAGTAGTATGCTGAGCGGGAGAGGTACTAATGAGCAGTTCTTC

clone size: once
J gene: TRBJ1-2
D gene: TRBD1
V gene: TRBV5-6
CDR3 protein: CASSVGQVGYGYTF
CDR3 DNA: TGTGCCAGCAGCGTCGGACAGGTGGGCTATGGCTACACCTTC

clone size: -
J gene: TRBJ2-3
D gene: TRBD2
V gene: TRBV5-4
CDR3 protein: CASSPDLAGGLNFTDTQYF
CDR3 DNA: TGTGCCAGCAGCCCAGATCTAGCGGGAGGACTCAATTTCACAGATACGCAGTATTTT

clone size: -
J gene: TRBJ2-3
D gene: TRBD2
V gene: TRBV5-1
CDR3 protein: CASSLASGRAADTQYF
CDR3 DNA: TGCGCCAGCAGCTTGGCGAGCGGGAGGGCGGCAGATACGCAGTATTTT

clone size: -
J gene: TRBJ2-5
D gene: TRBD2
V gene: TRBV14
CDR3 protein: CASSRGLQETQYF
CDR3 DNA: TGTGCCAGCAGCCGGGGACTACAAGAGACCCAGTACTTC